This T cell receptor beta chain was found in a study of CD8+CD57+ T cells in acquired aplastic anemia. Study details: On average, sorted CD4+ and CD8+ cells gave about 2.9 ug of DNA. Whole-study results and caveats: Almost 30 shared CD8+ CDR3s appeared highly expressed within patients' immunodominant clones.

Sequencing involved patients with CD8+CD57+ cell expansion previously shown by flow cytometry. Severe acquired aplastic anemia was present in all patients. Patients had undergone no therapy by the time their blood was sampled. J was trimmed by 5 bases and V by 0 bases; bases with no gene match: 12. Germline V gene data show CDR1 as LNHNV and CDR2 as YYDKDF (reference sequence). The CDR3 has 19 amino acids. As for this clonotype: Its antigen remains unidentified.

TCR beta VDJ and CDR3 profiles were obtained from a genomic DNA template. TCRdb reprocessed the reads via MiXCR and lists one record per CDR3 protein. The sample has over 250,000 distinct CDR3 sequences, 45% to 65% seen once. The sequence was obtained from a human donor with aplastic anemia. Sequenced input: sorted CD4+, CD8+, or CD8+CD57+ T cells (not recorded which) from PBMCs. The V gene is TRBV15, the J gene TRBJ2-1, with 11 bases that match TRBD2. CDR3 DNA: TGTGCCACCAGCAGAGATGAGGTGACTAGCGGGATCGCCGACAATGAGCAGTTCTTC. Translated, it gives CATSRDEVTSGIADNEQFF.